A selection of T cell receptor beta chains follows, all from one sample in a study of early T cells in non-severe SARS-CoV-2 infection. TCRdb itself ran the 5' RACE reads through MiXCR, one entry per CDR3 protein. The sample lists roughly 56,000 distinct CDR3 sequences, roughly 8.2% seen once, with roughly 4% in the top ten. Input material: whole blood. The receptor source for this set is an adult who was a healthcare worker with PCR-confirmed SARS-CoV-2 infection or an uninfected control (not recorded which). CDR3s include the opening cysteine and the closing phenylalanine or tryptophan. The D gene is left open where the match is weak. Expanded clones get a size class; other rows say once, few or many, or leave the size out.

CDR3: CASSPPGGALYEQYF
DNA: TGTGCCAGCAGCCCCCCAGGCGGGGCCCTCTACGAGCAGTACTTC
J: TRBJ2-7
size: NA
length: 15
D: NA
V: TRBV3-1

CDR3: CASGLEAAARSGANVLTF
DNA: TGTGCTAGTGGTTTGGAAGCCGCCGCTAGGTCTGGGGCCAACGTCCTGACTTTC
J: TRBJ2-6
size: many
length: 18
D: NA
V: TRBV12-5

CDR3: CGGGQGNTIYF
DNA: TGCGGAGGCGGGCAGGGAAACACCATATATTTT
J: TRBJ1-3
size: few
length: 11
D: NA
V: TRBV29-1

CDR3: CASSQQGANTGELFF
DNA: TGTGCCAGCTCACAACAGGGTGCGAACACCGGGGAGCTGTTTTTT
J: TRBJ2-2
size: few
length: 15
D: NA
V: TRBV18

CDR3: CAISPSGTSYEQYF
DNA: TGTGCCATCAGCCCTAGCGGGACATCCTACGAGCAGTACTTC
J: TRBJ2-7
size: NA
length: 14
D: TRBD2
V: TRBV10-3

CDR3: CSATDRSYESTDTQYF
DNA: TGCAGTGCTACGGATCGATCTTATGAGAGCACAGATACGCAGTATTTT
J: TRBJ2-3
size: few
length: 16
D: NA
V: TRBV20-1

CDR3: CASSLNEQYF
DNA: TGCGCCAGCAGCTTGAACGAGCAGTACTTC
J: TRBJ2-7
size: few
length: 10
D: NA
V: TRBV5-1

CDR3: CSAPASGIAGELFF
DNA: TGCAGTGCCCCCGCTAGCGGGATCGCCGGGGAGCTGTTTTTT
J: TRBJ2-2
size: many
length: 14
D: TRBD2
V: TRBV20-1

CDR3: CASSLSGNPYNEQFF
DNA: TGTGCCAGCAGTTTAAGCGGGAACCCCTACAATGAGCAGTTCTTC
J: TRBJ2-1
size: few
length: 15
D: TRBD2
V: TRBV12-3/TRBV12-4

CDR3: CASSKQGSTDTQYF
DNA: TGTGCCAGCAGTAAACAGGGGAGCACAGATACGCAGTATTTT
J: TRBJ2-3
size: few
length: 14
D: TRBD1
V: TRBV6-2/TRBV6-3

CDR3: CSARGIGDTEAFF
DNA: TGCAGTGCTAGGGGGATAGGGGACACTGAAGCTTTCTTT
J: TRBJ1-1
size: few
length: 13
D: NA
V: TRBV20-1

CDR3: CASSGQGSYNEQFF
DNA: TGTGCCAGCAGCGGACAGGGATCCTACAATGAGCAGTTCTTC
J: TRBJ2-1
size: few
length: 14
D: TRBD1
V: TRBV2

CDR3: CSASAPYNEQFF
DNA: TGCAGTGCTAGTGCCCCCTACAATGAGCAGTTCTTC
J: TRBJ2-1
size: NA
length: 12
D: NA
V: TRBV20-1

CDR3: CASSLVLAGSEFF
DNA: TGTGCCAGCAGCTTAGTTCTAGCGGGATCGGAGTTCTTC
J: TRBJ2-1
size: few
length: 13
D: TRBD2
V: TRBV11-2

CDR3: CASSAGWTEAFF
DNA: TGTGCCAGCAGCGCAGGCTGGACCGAGGCTTTCTTT
J: TRBJ1-1
size: NA
length: 12
D: NA
V: TRBV5-6

CDR3: CASTPGHGLDEQYF
DNA: TGTGCCAGCACACCGGGACATGGCCTTGACGAGCAGTACTTC
J: TRBJ2-7
size: many
length: 14
D: NA
V: TRBV28

CDR3: CASSPPGLPNNEQFF
DNA: TGTGCCAGCAGCCCCCCGGGACTACCTAACAATGAGCAGTTCTTC
J: TRBJ2-1
size: NA
length: 15
D: TRBD2
V: TRBV7-9

CDR3: CSPWDRTCSGANVLTF
DNA: TGCAGCCCTTGGGACAGGACCTGCTCTGGGGCCAACGTCCTGACTTTC
J: TRBJ2-6
size: NA
length: 16
D: TRBD1
V: TRBV29-1

CDR3: CASSLTGSTDTQYF
DNA: TGTGCCAGCAGCCTGACAGGGAGCACAGATACGCAGTATTTT
J: TRBJ2-3
size: few
length: 14
D: TRBD1
V: TRBV28

CDR3: CASSEARSFSGNTIYF
DNA: TGTGCCAGCAGTGAAGCGAGGTCGTTCTCTGGAAACACCATATATTTT
J: TRBJ1-3
size: NA
length: 16
D: NA
V: TRBV6-1

CDR3: CASSSSGTNEQFF
DNA: TGTGCCAGCAGTTCCTCAGGGACAAATGAGCAGTTCTTC
J: TRBJ2-1
size: many
length: 13
D: NA
V: TRBV6-6

CDR3: CASSQEPRVEKLFF
DNA: TGTGCCAGCAGCCAAGAGCCCAGGGTTGAAAAACTGTTTTTT
J: TRBJ1-4
size: NA
length: 14
D: NA
V: TRBV3-1

CDR3: CASSSGGINYGYTF
DNA: TGTGCCAGCAGCTCAGGAGGGATAAACTATGGCTACACCTTC
J: TRBJ1-2
size: NA
length: 14
D: NA
V: TRBV2

CDR3: CSVEAEPPGYEQYF
DNA: TGCAGCGTTGAAGCGGAGCCCCCCGGCTACGAGCAGTACTTC
J: TRBJ2-7
size: few
length: 14
D: NA
V: TRBV29-1

CDR3: CASRLAYSPLHF
DNA: TGTGCAAGTCGCTTAGCGTATTCACCCCTCCACTTT
J: TRBJ1-6
size: many
length: 12
D: NA
V: TRBV12-2

CDR3: CASSLTRTSNEQFF
DNA: TGTGCCAGCAGCTTAACCCGGACTAGCAATGAGCAGTTCTTC
J: TRBJ2-1
size: NA
length: 14
D: TRBD2
V: TRBV11-3

CDR3: CASSIDRGLQYF
DNA: TGTGCCAGTAGTATAGACCGAGGGTTACAGTACTTC
J: TRBJ2-4
size: NA
length: 12
D: NA
V: TRBV19

CDR3: CSVKDRTNTDTQYF
DNA: TGCAGCGTAAAGGACAGGACAAACACAGATACGCAGTATTTT
J: TRBJ2-3
size: few
length: 14
D: TRBD1
V: TRBV29-1

CDR3: CASRPGRTNEKLFF
DNA: TGTGCCAGTAGACCGGGACGAACTAATGAAAAACTGTTTTTT
J: TRBJ1-4
size: few
length: 14
D: NA
V: TRBV19

CDR3: CASRTGGTETQYF
DNA: TGTGCCAGCAGGACAGGGGGCACAGAGACCCAGTACTTC
J: TRBJ2-5
size: many
length: 13
D: TRBD1
V: TRBV11-2

CDR3: CASAGPQSVAFF
DNA: TGCGCCAGCGCCGGGCCGCAGAGTGTTGCTTTCTTT
J: TRBJ1-1
size: many
length: 12
D: NA
V: TRBV10-1

CDR3: CAGQGEAKNIQYF
DNA: TGTGCCGGACAGGGGGAGGCCAAAAACATTCAGTACTTC
J: TRBJ2-4
size: NA
length: 13
D: TRBD1
V: TRBV5-8

CDR3: CASSGHNEQFF
DNA: TGTGCCAGCAGTGGACACAATGAGCAGTTCTTC
J: TRBJ2-1
size: few
length: 11
D: NA
V: TRBV2

CDR3: CSARDRTGYSPLHF
DNA: TGCAGTGCTAGAGACCGGACAGGGTATTCACCCCTCCACTTT
J: TRBJ1-6
size: medium-sized
length: 14
D: TRBD1
V: TRBV20-1

CDR3: CSARDLARWDNEQFF
DNA: TGCAGTGCTAGAGATCTGGCACGATGGGACAATGAGCAGTTCTTC
J: TRBJ2-1
size: many
length: 15
D: NA
V: TRBV20-1

CDR3: CASSLGQANNEKLFF
DNA: TGCGCCAGCAGCTTGGGACAGGCTAATAATGAAAAACTGTTTTTT
J: TRBJ1-4
size: many
length: 15
D: NA
V: TRBV5-1

CDR3: CASSQDPSLSRVRYGYTF
DNA: TGTGCCAGCAGCCAAGATCCTAGCTTAAGTAGGGTGAGATATGGCTACACCTTC
J: TRBJ1-2
size: many
length: 18
D: NA
V: TRBV3-1

CDR3: CASSATQLTNTGELFF
DNA: TGTGCCAGCAGCGCTACTCAGCTTACGAACACCGGGGAGCTGTTTTTT
J: TRBJ2-2
size: many
length: 16
D: NA
V: TRBV9

CDR3: CASSYGTFAHEQYF
DNA: TGTGCCAGCAGTTACGGAACATTTGCCCACGAGCAGTACTTC
J: TRBJ2-7
size: NA
length: 14
D: NA
V: TRBV6-6

CDR3: CASSSRKVAGSFRDTQYF
DNA: TGCGCCAGCAGCTCTCGGAAAGTAGCGGGATCCTTCAGGGATACGCAGTATTTT
J: TRBJ2-3
size: once
length: 18
D: TRBD2
V: TRBV5-1